Sequencing of this T cell receptor beta chain was carried out in a study of early T cells in non-severe SARS-CoV-2 infection (dated by TCRdb to the early 2020s). Background for the entire study: Bulk RNA from unsorted whole blood was used for TCR sequencing, so alpha and beta chains could not be paired.

Summary of the overall study and its limitations: Matching against VDJdb was skewed toward anti-spike CD8 responses, likely underestimated virus-specific expansions, and missed private and CD4 specificities.

The CDR3 sequence holds 12 residues, the cysteine and phenylalanine included. Only the CDR3 part of the read is kept: 36 bases, read in frame from the first base. The germline V gene supplies CDR1 SQVTM and CDR2 ANQGSEA. A distance of 9 bases separates the germline ends of V and J, which lose 7 bases and 0 bases respectively. Libraries were made using 5' RACE. The sample was run on a NextSeq 500. The TCR library protocol attached unique molecular identifiers to individual cDNA molecules to correct for sequencing error and PCR bias. Both TCR alpha and beta chains were sequenced, and tight co-correlation was observed between alpha and beta sequence abundances in each sample. Per the source publication's procedure: Decombinator V4 was used to annotate the V gene, J gene and CDR3 of the TCR sequences. TCRs were defined as expanded if a significant change between any two time points was detected under a Poisson model with p below 0.0001. TCR abundances were normalised to the total number of TCRs sequenced per sample and expressed as counts per million. TRAV1-2 paired with TRAJ12, TRAJ20 or TRAJ33 defined MAIT TCRs, while TRAV10 paired with TRAJ18 defined iNKT TCRs. A search of VDJdb, accessed on 1 November 2021, was run for TCRs annotated to CMV, EBV and SARS-CoV-2, with TCRs annotated for multiple antigens excluded. The public reads were quality trimmed at Q25 with fastp and then assembled into clones with MiXCR by TCRdb, keeping productive beta chains. All rows with the same CDR3 protein become a single entry with the most common DNA and genes. These V and J calls originate from TCRdb's pipeline instead of the authors' own analysis. The sample contains around 68,000 distinct CDR3 sequences, over 4.5% of them found a single time. Together, the top ten hold approximately 3.6% of the sample.

A case-control design nested within a healthcare worker cohort in London, UK, was used, with weekly nasopharyngeal swab PCR tests and blood sampling performed. Healthcare workers were enrolled in the week of the UK lockdown, from 23 to 31 March 2020, and were followed every week for up to about 16 weeks. The sample holds many counts of this clonotype. What this receptor recognizes is not known. Base qualities are not recorded, but no much larger clone differs from it by a single base. The sequence was collected from an adult who was a healthcare worker with PCR-confirmed SARS-CoV-2 infection or an uninfected control (not recorded which). Here the chain combines TRBV29-1 and TRBJ1-1; no confident D gene assignment can be made. The material was whole blood, obtained at baseline. The CDR3 has the sequence CSAFKLNTEAFF. The DNA sequence is as follows: TGCAGCGCCTTCAAATTGAACACTGAAGCTTTCTTT.